A selection of T cell receptor beta chains follows, all from one sample in a study of T cells in Graves' hyperthyroidism and ophthalmopathy. TCRdb redid the calling of the multiplex PCR reads with MiXCR, one entry per CDR3 protein. The sample yields more than 350,000 distinct CDR3 sequences, about 15% seen once. The source material was blood. The source is a woman aged 25 to 45 with Graves' hyperthyroidism. Each CDR3 is given with its conserved first and last residue. The D gene is left open where the match is weak. Clone sizes are given selectively: once, few, many, or a class where the clone is expanded.

V: TRBV7-9
size: many
J: TRBJ2-1
D: -
DNA: TGTGCCAGCAGCCCGGGATGGGCGGGAAAGCAAATCAATGAGCAGTTCTTC
CDR3: CASSPGWAGKQINEQFF

V: TRBV5-1
size: few
J: TRBJ2-1
D: TRBD2
DNA: TGCGCCAGCAGCTTGACCCCCGGGACTAGCACTCTTGAGCAGTTCTTC
CDR3: CASSLTPGTSTLEQFF

V: TRBV6-1
size: -
J: TRBJ1-1
D: TRBD1
DNA: TGTGCCAGCAGCTCCGACAGGGCCGTTGAAGCTTTCTTT
CDR3: CASSSDRAVEAFF

V: TRBV11-2
size: few
J: TRBJ1-2
D: -
DNA: TGTGCCAGCAGCTTAGACCTTCGCAACTATGGCTACACCTTC
CDR3: CASSLDLRNYGYTF

V: TRBV18
size: many
J: TRBJ2-2
D: -
DNA: TGTGCCAGCTCACCACGGCAGGGGACCGGGGAGCTGTTTTTT
CDR3: CASSPRQGTGELFF

V: TRBV7-9
size: many
J: TRBJ2-7
D: -
DNA: TGTGCCAGCAGCTTAGGCCCATTACGAGGGCTGGACGAGCAGTACTTC
CDR3: CASSLGPLRGLDEQYF

V: TRBV15
size: few
J: TRBJ2-3
D: -
DNA: TGTGCCACCAGCAGAGCCCCGCAGGGGACTAGCACAGATACGCAGTATTTT
CDR3: CATSRAPQGTSTDTQYF

V: TRBV5-6
size: few
J: TRBJ2-3
D: TRBD2
DNA: TGTGCCAGCAGCCTCATGACTAGCAGATCCACAGATACGCAGTATTTT
CDR3: CASSLMTSRSTDTQYF

V: TRBV6-1
size: many
J: TRBJ2-7
D: TRBD1
DNA: TGTGCCAGCAGTTGGGGACAGGCGACCTACGAGCAGTACTTC
CDR3: CASSWGQATYEQYF

V: TRBV6-5
size: many
J: TRBJ2-3
D: -
DNA: TGTGCCAGCAGTTACGGCCGCACAGATACGCAGTATTTT
CDR3: CASSYGRTDTQYF

V: TRBV30
size: few
J: TRBJ1-2
D: TRBD1
DNA: TGTGCCTGGACAGGGGGCTCAAAAGTCTATGGCTACACCTTC
CDR3: CAWTGGSKVYGYTF

V: TRBV2
size: -
J: TRBJ2-5
D: TRBD2
DNA: TGTGCCAGCAGTGCCCGGGCGGGAGGGCACCAAGAGACCCAGTACTTC
CDR3: CASSARAGGHQETQYF

V: TRBV3-1
size: -
J: TRBJ1-2
D: TRBD1
DNA: TGTGCCAGCAGCGCGACAGGGGCGGGGTATGGCTACACCTTC
CDR3: CASSATGAGYGYTF

V: TRBV6-6
size: -
J: TRBJ2-5
D: -
DNA: TGTGCCAGCAGTTACTCAGTAGTGGGTGCCGAGACCCAGTACTTC
CDR3: CASSYSVVGAETQYF

V: TRBV12-3/TRBV12-4
size: many
J: TRBJ1-1
D: -
DNA: TGTGCCAGCAGTTTAGTGGGGTACACTGAAGCTTTCTTT
CDR3: CASSLVGYTEAFF

V: TRBV12-3/TRBV12-4
size: -
J: TRBJ2-1
D: -
DNA: TGTGCCAGCAGTTTCAACCCGCCCAATGAGCAGTTCTTC
CDR3: CASSFNPPNEQFF

V: TRBV7-9
size: -
J: TRBJ2-5
D: -
DNA: TGTGCCAGCAGCTTCGGCCCCAATGGGGAGACCCAGTACTTC
CDR3: CASSFGPNGETQYF

V: TRBV7-9
size: few
J: TRBJ2-5
D: -
DNA: TGTGCCAGCACCAAGAGACCCGGGGAGACCCAGTACTTC
CDR3: CASTKRPGETQYF

V: TRBV20-1
size: few
J: TRBJ2-7
D: TRBD2
DNA: TGCAGTGCCCCCACTAGCGGGGGGACCTACGAGCAGTACTTC
CDR3: CSAPTSGGTYEQYF

V: TRBV7-3
size: many
J: TRBJ1-1
D: -
DNA: TGTGCCAGCAGCTTAGACAGTGACACTGAAGCTTTCTTT
CDR3: CASSLDSDTEAFF

V: TRBV5-5
size: -
J: TRBJ1-2
D: TRBD1
DNA: TGTGCCAGCAGCCTTTGGACAGGAGGGGTCTATGGCTACACCTTC
CDR3: CASSLWTGGVYGYTF

V: TRBV29-1
size: -
J: TRBJ2-3
D: -
DNA: TGCAGCGTTGAAGATCCGGCAGCTAGCACAGATACGCAGTATTTT
CDR3: CSVEDPAASTDTQYF

V: TRBV4-1
size: -
J: TRBJ2-3
D: TRBD2
DNA: TGCGCCAGCAGCCGCGAACCCCCTAGCGGGCGGCCTTCTAACACAGATACGCAGTATTTT
CDR3: CASSREPPSGRPSNTDTQYF

V: TRBV2
size: many
J: TRBJ1-5
D: -
DNA: TGTGCCAGCAGTGAGGGGGGGCAGCCCCAGCATTTT
CDR3: CASSEGGQPQHF

V: TRBV9
size: -
J: TRBJ1-5
D: -
DNA: TGTGCCAGGGGAAACAGGGACCGAGTTTACTATAGCAATCAGCCCCAGCATTTT
CDR3: CARGNRDRVYYSNQPQHF

V: TRBV18
size: many
J: TRBJ2-2
D: -
DNA: TGTGCCAGCTCATTGGGACTTGGTGGCACCGGGGAGCTGTTTTTT
CDR3: CASSLGLGGTGELFF

V: TRBV7-9
size: few
J: TRBJ2-1
D: -
DNA: TGTGCCAGCAGCTTAGTTCTGGACCAGCAGTTCTTC
CDR3: CASSLVLDQQFF

V: TRBV28
size: many
J: TRBJ2-5
D: TRBD2
DNA: TGTGCCAGCAGGAGGCGGGGGGGGGGGGGCCAAGAGACCCAGTACTTC
CDR3: CASRRRGGGGQETQYF

V: TRBV2
size: few
J: TRBJ1-2
D: -
DNA: TGTGCCAGCAGGGAGGGTTATGGCTACACCTTC
CDR3: CASREGYGYTF

V: TRBV14
size: many
J: TRBJ2-3
D: -
DNA: TGTGCCAGCAGCCAAGCGGGAGTAGCAGATACGCAGTATTTT
CDR3: CASSQAGVADTQYF

V: TRBV15
size: few
J: TRBJ2-4
D: TRBD2
DNA: TGTGCCACCAGCAGAGATATGAGGAGACTAGCGGGAGGTATGAACATTCAGTACTTC
CDR3: CATSRDMRRLAGGMNIQYF

V: TRBV20-1
size: many
J: TRBJ2-7
D: TRBD2
DNA: TGCAGTGCTAGAGCGGGGGGGGACCTCCGGCGACGGGAGCAGTACTTC
CDR3: CSARAGGDLRRREQYF

V: TRBV19
size: -
J: TRBJ2-7
D: TRBD2
DNA: TGTGCCAGTAGTGTAAAGCTGGGACTAGCGGTCTCCTACGAGCAGTACTTC
CDR3: CASSVKLGLAVSYEQYF

V: TRBV20-1
size: many
J: TRBJ2-7
D: -
DNA: TGCAGTGCTTACAGGGAGTCCTACGAGCAGTACTTC
CDR3: CSAYRESYEQYF

V: TRBV24-1
size: few
J: TRBJ2-2
D: -
DNA: TGTGCCACCAGCCCTGGGGACACCGGGGAGCTGTTTTTT
CDR3: CATSPGDTGELFF

V: TRBV5-1
size: -
J: TRBJ2-7
D: TRBD1
DNA: TGCGCCAGCAGCTTGACCCGAACAGGGGGCCTTTTCTACGAGCAGTACTTC
CDR3: CASSLTRTGGLFYEQYF

V: TRBV7-9
size: few
J: TRBJ2-2
D: TRBD2
DNA: TGTGCCAGCAGCCCATGGACTAGCGGGAGGGCCCCCACCGGGGAGCTGTTTTTT
CDR3: CASSPWTSGRAPTGELFF

V: TRBV6-5
size: -
J: TRBJ1-2
D: -
DNA: TGTGCCAGCAGTTACAACGGGGCCAAGGGCTACACCTTC
CDR3: CASSYNGAKGYTF

V: TRBV28
size: -
J: TRBJ1-2
D: TRBD1
DNA: TGTGCCAGCAGAGACGGACAGGGCCTAGCTAACTATGGCTACACCTTC
CDR3: CASRDGQGLANYGYTF

V: TRBV2
size: -
J: TRBJ2-3
D: -
DNA: TGTGCCAGCAGTCTATTCGAGTGGACCAGAAGGGCAGATACGCAGTATTTT
CDR3: CASSLFEWTRRADTQYF

V: TRBV11-2
size: -
J: TRBJ1-4
D: -
DNA: TGTGCCAGCAGCCCGAGGGTCGACCAAGCAACTAATGAAAAACTGTTTTTT
CDR3: CASSPRVDQATNEKLFF

V: TRBV12-3/TRBV12-4
size: many
J: TRBJ2-7
D: -
DNA: TGTGCCAGCAGTCCGGACAGAGCCTACGAGCAGTACTTC
CDR3: CASSPDRAYEQYF

V: TRBV30
size: many
J: TRBJ2-5
D: -
DNA: TGTGCCTGGAGTGTTAGTCATTGGGAGACCCAGTACTTC
CDR3: CAWSVSHWETQYF

V: TRBV24-1
size: -
J: TRBJ2-3
D: -
DNA: TGTGCCACTGCCACCCCGGCCACAGATACGCAGTATTTT
CDR3: CATATPATDTQYF

V: TRBV28
size: many
J: TRBJ2-5
D: -
DNA: TGTGCCAGCAGTTTATTGCAGGTAGAGGTCGAGACCCAGTACTTC
CDR3: CASSLLQVEVETQYF

V: TRBV11-1
size: many
J: TRBJ2-2
D: -
DNA: TGTGCCAGCACCAGGCCGGGCACCGGGGAGCTGTTTTTT
CDR3: CASTRPGTGELFF

V: TRBV6-1
size: -
J: TRBJ2-1
D: -
DNA: TGTGCCAGCGGGGACCGCCACTACAATCAGCAGTTCTTC
CDR3: CASGDRHYNQQFF

V: TRBV5-1
size: many
J: TRBJ2-3
D: -
DNA: TGTGCCAGCAGTTTCACAGATACGCAGTATTTT
CDR3: CASSFTDTQYF

V: TRBV6-1
size: many
J: TRBJ2-7
D: TRBD2
DNA: TGTGCCACCACATTGACTAGCGGGAGGAGCGAGCAGTACTTC
CDR3: CATTLTSGRSEQYF

V: TRBV2
size: few
J: TRBJ1-5
D: TRBD1
DNA: TGTGCCAGCAGAACAGGGGACCTCAATCAGCCCCAGCATTTT
CDR3: CASRTGDLNQPQHF

V: TRBV28
size: many
J: TRBJ2-7
D: -
DNA: TGTGCCAGCAGTTTATACCCAGGGAGCTACGAGCAGTACTTC
CDR3: CASSLYPGSYEQYF

V: TRBV20-1
size: -
J: TRBJ2-1
D: TRBD1
DNA: TGCAGTGCTAGAGGGACAGGACCCTCCAATGAGCAGTTCTTC
CDR3: CSARGTGPSNEQFF

V: TRBV14
size: few
J: TRBJ2-7
D: TRBD2
DNA: TGTGCCAGCAGCCAAGGGTTCGGCGGGAGCTCCTACGAGCAGTACTTC
CDR3: CASSQGFGGSSYEQYF

V: TRBV20-1
size: many
J: TRBJ2-7
D: -
DNA: TGCAGTGCTCTCCCCCTGGGTAGAGAGCAGTACTTC
CDR3: CSALPLGREQYF

V: TRBV3-1
size: many
J: TRBJ1-2
D: -
DNA: TGTGCCAGCAGCTCCGACATTAGGGGCTACACCTTC
CDR3: CASSSDIRGYTF